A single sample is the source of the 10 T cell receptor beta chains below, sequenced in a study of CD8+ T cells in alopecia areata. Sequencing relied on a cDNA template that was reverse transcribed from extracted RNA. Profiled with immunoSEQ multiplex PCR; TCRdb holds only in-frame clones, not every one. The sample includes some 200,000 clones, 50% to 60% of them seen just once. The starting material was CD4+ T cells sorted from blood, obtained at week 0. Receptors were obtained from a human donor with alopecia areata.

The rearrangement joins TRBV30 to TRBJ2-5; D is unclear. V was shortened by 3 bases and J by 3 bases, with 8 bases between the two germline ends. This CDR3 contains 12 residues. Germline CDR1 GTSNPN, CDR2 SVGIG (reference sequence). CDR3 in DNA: TGTGCCTGGAGCATAATCAAAGAGACCCAGTACTTC. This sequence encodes CAWSIIKETQYF. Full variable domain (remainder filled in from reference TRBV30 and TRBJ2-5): SQTIHQWPATLVQPVGSPLSLECTVEGTSNPNLYWYRQAAGRGLQLLFYSVGIGQISSEVPQNLSASRPQDRQFILSSKKLLLSDSGFYLCAWSIIKETQYFGPGTRLLVL.

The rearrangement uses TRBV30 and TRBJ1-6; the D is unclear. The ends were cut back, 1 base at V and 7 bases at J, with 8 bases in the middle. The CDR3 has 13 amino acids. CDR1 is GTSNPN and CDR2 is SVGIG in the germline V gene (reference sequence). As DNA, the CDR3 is TGTGCCTGGAGTGGGCCCCAAAATTCACCCCTCCACTTT. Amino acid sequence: CAWSGPQNSPLHF.

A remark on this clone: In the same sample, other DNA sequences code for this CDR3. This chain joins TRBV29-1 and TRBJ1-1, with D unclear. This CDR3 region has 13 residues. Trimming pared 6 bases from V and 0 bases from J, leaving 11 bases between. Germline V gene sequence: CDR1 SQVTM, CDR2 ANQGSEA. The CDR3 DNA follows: TGCAGCGTCGCCCCAAGATTGAACACTGAAGCTTTCTTT. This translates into CSVAPRLNTEAFF.

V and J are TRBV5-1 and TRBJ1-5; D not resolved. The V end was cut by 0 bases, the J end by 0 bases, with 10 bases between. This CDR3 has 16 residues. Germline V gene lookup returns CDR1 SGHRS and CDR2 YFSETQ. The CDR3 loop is CASSLGPGDSNQPQHF. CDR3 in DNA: TGCGCCAGCAGCTTGGGGCCAGGCGATAGCAATCAGCCCCAGCATTTT.

The CDR3 DNA follows: TGTGCCACCAGCGGCAACTTAGGGAAGCCCCAGCATTTT. This gives the protein CATSGNLGKPQHF. The genes are TRBV15 and TRBJ1-5; D uncertain. Between the trimmed V and J ends, which lost 5 bases and 8 bases, there was a span of 13 bases. This CDR3 has 13 amino acids. Germline assignment: CDR1 LNHNV and CDR2 YYDKDF (reference sequence).

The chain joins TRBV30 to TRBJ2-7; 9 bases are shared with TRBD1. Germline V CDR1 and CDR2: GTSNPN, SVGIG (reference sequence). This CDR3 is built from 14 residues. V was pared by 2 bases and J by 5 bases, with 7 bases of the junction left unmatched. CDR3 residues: CAWSNRDRENEQYF. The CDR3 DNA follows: TGTGCCTGGAGTAACCGGGACAGGGAAAACGAGCAGTACTTC.

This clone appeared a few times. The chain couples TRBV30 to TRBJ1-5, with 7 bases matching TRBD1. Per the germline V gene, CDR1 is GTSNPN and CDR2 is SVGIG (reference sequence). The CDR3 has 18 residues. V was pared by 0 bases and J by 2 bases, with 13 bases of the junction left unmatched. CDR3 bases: TGTGCCTGGAGTGTAGGGGTGTATAGGGGGCACGGCAATCAGCCCCAGCATTTT. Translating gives CAWSVGVYRGHGNQPQHF.

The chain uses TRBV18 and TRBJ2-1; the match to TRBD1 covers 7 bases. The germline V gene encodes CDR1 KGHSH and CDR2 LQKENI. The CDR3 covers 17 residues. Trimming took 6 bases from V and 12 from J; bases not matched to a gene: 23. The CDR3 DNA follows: TGTGCCAGCTCTACCAACGCTCCTGGCCAGGGGGATCTAGGGCAGTTCTTC. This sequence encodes CASSTNAPGQGDLGQFF.

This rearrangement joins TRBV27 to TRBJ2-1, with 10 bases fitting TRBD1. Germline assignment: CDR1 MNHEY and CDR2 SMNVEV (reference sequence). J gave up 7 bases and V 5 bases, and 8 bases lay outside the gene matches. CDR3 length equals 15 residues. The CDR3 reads CASSIRQGAGNEQFF. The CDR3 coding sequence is TGTGCCAGCAGTATCCGACAGGGGGCGGGGAATGAGCAGTTCTTC.

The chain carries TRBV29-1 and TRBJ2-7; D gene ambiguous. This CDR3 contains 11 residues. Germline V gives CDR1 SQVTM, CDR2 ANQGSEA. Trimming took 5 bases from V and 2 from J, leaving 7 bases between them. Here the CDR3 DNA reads TGCAGCGTTCTTCAAACCTACGAGCAGTACTTC. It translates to CSVLQTYEQYF.